The entry below gives a single TCR beta chain sequence along with its context. Mismatch with germline at one junction end may stem from a read error. The data derive from a study of blood T cells in healthy people across ages. Through a sample-barcoded 5' primer and a J-beta primer mix, a second PCR was run for about 6 to 12 cycles. TCRdb recomputed calls from the 5' RACE reads with MiXCR, one row per CDR3 protein. The sample includes hundreds of thousands of distinct CDR3 sequences, 45% to 50% seen only once; the top ten take roughly 30%. This clonotype was obtained from an older woman in good health. Sequenced sample: blood.

CDR3 in DNA: TGTGCCACCAGCAGAGATACCCGGGGGGATTACACAGATACACAGTATTTT. This sequence encodes CATSRDTRGDYTDTQYF. The chain recombines TRBV15 with TRBJ2-3; 7 bases line up with TRBD2. The CDR3 spans 17 residues. CDR1 is LNHNV and CDR2 is YYDKDF in the germline V gene (reference sequence). Based on the CDR3 plus reference TRBV15 and TRBJ2-3, the full variable domain is DAMVIQNPRYQVTQFGKPVTLSCSQTLNHNVMYWYQQKSSQAPKLLFHYYDKDFNNEADTPDNFQSRRPNTSFCFLDIRSPGLGDTAMYLCATSRDTRGDYTDTQYFGPGTRLTVL.